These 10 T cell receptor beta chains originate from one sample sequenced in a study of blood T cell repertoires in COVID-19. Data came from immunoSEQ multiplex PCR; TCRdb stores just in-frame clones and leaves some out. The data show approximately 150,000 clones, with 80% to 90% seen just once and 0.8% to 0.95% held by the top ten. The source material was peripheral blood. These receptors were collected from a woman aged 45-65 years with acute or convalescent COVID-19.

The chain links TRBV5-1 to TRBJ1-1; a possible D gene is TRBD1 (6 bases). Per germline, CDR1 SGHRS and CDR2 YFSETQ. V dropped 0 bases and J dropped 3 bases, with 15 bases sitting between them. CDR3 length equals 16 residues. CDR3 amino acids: CASSLVAGDGDTEAFF. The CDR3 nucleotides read TGCGCCAGCAGCTTGGTGGCAGGGGACGGGGACACTGAAGCTTTCTTT.

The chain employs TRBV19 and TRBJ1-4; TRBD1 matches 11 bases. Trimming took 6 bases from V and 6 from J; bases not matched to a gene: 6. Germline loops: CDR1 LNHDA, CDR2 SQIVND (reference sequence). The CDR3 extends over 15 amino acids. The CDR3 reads CASRDRGRGDEKLFF. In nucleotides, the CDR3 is TGTGCCAGTAGGGACAGGGGGCGCGGGGATGAAAAACTGTTTTTT.

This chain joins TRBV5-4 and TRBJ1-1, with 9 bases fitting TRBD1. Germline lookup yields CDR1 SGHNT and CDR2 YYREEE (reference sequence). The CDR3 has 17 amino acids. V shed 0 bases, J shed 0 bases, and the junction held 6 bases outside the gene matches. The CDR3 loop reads CASSLGHGTGLNTEAFF. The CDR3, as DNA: TGTGCCAGCAGCTTGGGCCATGGGACAGGGTTGAACACTGAAGCTTTCTTT.

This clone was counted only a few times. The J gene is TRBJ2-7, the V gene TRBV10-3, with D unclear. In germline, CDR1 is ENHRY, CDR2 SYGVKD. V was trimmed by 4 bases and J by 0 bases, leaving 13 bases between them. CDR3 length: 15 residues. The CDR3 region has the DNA TGTGCCATCAGTGCTTATGGGCCGAGCTCCTACGAGCAGTACTTC. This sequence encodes CAISAYGPSSYEQYF.

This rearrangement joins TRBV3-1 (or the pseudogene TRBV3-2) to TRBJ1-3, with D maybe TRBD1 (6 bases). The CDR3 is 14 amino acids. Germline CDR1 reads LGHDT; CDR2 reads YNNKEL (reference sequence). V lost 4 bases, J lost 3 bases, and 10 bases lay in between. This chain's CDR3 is CASSPGVNGNTIYF. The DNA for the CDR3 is TGTGCCAGCAGCCCAGGGGTAAATGGAAACACCATATATTTT.

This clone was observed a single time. The CDR3 here is CASSLGLAGTDTQYF. The CDR3 DNA sequence: TGTGCCAGCAGCTTAGGACTAGCGGGGACAGATACGCAGTATTTT. The chain carries TRBV7-7 and TRBJ2-3; 11 bases fit TRBD2. Germline V gene lookup returns CDR1 SSHAT and CDR2 FNYEAQ (reference sequence). The CDR3 length is 15 residues. Trimming at V came to 1 base and at J to 3 bases, leaving 0 bases not matched to a gene.

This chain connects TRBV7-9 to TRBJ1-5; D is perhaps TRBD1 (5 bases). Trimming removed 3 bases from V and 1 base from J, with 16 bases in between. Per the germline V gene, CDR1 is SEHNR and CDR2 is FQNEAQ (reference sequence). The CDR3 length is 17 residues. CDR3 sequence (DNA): TGTGCCAGCAGCTTGGATGTGACAGTCCTAAGCAATCAGCCCCAGCATTTT. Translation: CASSLDVTVLSNQPQHF.

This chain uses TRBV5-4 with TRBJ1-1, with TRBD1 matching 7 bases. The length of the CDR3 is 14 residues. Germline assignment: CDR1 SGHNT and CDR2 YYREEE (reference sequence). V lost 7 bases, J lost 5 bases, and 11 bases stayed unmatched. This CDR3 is CASFYGPQGTEAFF. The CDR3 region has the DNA TGTGCCAGCTTCTACGGTCCACAGGGGACTGAAGCTTTCTTT.

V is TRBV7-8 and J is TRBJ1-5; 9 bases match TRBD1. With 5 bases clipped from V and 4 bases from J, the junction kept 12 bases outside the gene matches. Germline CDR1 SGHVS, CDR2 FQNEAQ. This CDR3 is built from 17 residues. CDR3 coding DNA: TGTGCCAGCAGCCCACCGACAGGGGGGTCGGAAAATCAGCCCCAGCATTTT. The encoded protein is CASSPPTGGSENQPQHF.

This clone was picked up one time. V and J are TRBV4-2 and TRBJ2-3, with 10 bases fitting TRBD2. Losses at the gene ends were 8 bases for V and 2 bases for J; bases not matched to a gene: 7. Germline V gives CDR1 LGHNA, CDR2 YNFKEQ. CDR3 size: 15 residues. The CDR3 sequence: CASGTSGESTDTQYF. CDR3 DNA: TGTGCCAGCGGTACTAGCGGGGAGTCCACAGATACGCAGTATTTT.